This TCR beta chain emerged from a study of control samples from healthy donors and cancer patients. Some clones are missing from TCRdb's copy, which holds only in-frame ones; the method was immunoSEQ multiplex PCR. Of tens of thousands of clones in the sample, around 85% are singletons; the top ten hold more than 30%. From germline, CDR1 is LGHDT and CDR2 YNNKEL (reference sequence). Trimming shortened V by 1 base and J by 7 bases, and 9 bases separated the two germline ends. The CDR3 contains 13 residues. The chain uses TRBV3-1 (or the pseudogene TRBV3-2) and TRBJ2-3; D is perhaps TRBD1 (5 bases). The sample comprised PBMCs. The TCR sequence derives from a man between 65 and 85 years old with lung cancer. The CDR3 coding sequence is TGTGCCAGCAGCCAAGGACAGAGTTATACGCAGTATTTT. Amino acid sequence: CASSQGQSYTQYF.